These 2 T cell receptor beta chains were sequenced from one sample in a study of Ad26.COV2.S vaccination and SARS-CoV-2 variants. The treatment here: some 20 received Ad26.COV2.S at low or high dose, single or two shots; about 5 received placebo; per-sample allocation not given. Samples were taken on day 63 after the first vaccine or placebo injection. Method: immunoSEQ multiplex PCR; TCRdb's copy keeps in-frame clones and lacks some. The sample has fewer than 400,000 clones, about 85% seen once. The specimen was peripheral blood, collected in a trial of Ad26.COV2.S vaccine versus placebo. The receptors stem from a person between 18 and 59 years old who received the Ad26.COV2.S COVID-19 vaccine or a placebo.

The chain employs TRBV11-2 and TRBJ2-2, with 11 bases identical to TRBD2. With 3 bases clipped from V and 4 bases from J, the junction kept 1 base outside the gene matches. The CDR3 contains 15 residues. Per germline, CDR1 SGHAT and CDR2 FQNNGV. CDR3 in DNA: TGTGCCAGCAGCTTTAGCGGGGGGGCCACCGGGGAGCTGTTTTTT. Residues: CASSFSGGATGELFF.

The V call is TRBV6-5, the J call TRBJ1-6; no clear D gene. The germline V and J ends were trimmed by 6 bases and 10 bases, with 13 bases remaining between them. Germline assignment: CDR1 MNHEY and CDR2 SVGAGI. The CDR3 is made up of 13 amino acids. For the CDR3, the DNA is TGTGCCAGCAGGGCAAAGGGTGGCTCACCCCTCCACTTT. This gives the protein CASRAKGGSPLHF.